These 30 T cell receptor beta chains came from one sample sequenced in a study of blood T cells in healthy people across ages. Through a sample-barcoded 5' primer and a J-beta primer mix, a second PCR was run for about 7 to 12 cycles. TCRdb used MiXCR to reprocess the 5' RACE reads, holding one entry per CDR3 protein. Here the sample spans under 1,000,000 distinct CDR3 sequences, around 36% being singletons. The material sequenced was blood. Every receptor here comes from a man aged 18 to 29 in good health.

In this sample, this clonotype turned up many times. The genes are TRBV4-2 and TRBJ1-5; 7 bases match TRBD1. The CDR3 loop spans 15 amino acids. The trim removed 2 bases at V and 7 bases at J, leaving 8 bases unmatched. Germline V CDR1 and CDR2: LGHNA, YNFKEQ. The CDR3 coding sequence is TGTGCCAGCAGCCAACGGACAGGCCGCGAACAGCCCCAGCATTTT. Translation gives CASSQRTGREQPQHF.

This clonotype has a single count. A much larger clonotype is one base distant, so this may be a read error. The chain carries TRBV28 and TRBJ2-4, with 7 bases matching TRBD2. CDR1 MDHEN and CDR2 SYDVKM come from the germline V gene. Unmatched junction bases numbered 14, after V lost 3 bases and J lost 15 bases. The CDR3 has 14 amino acids. Here the CDR3 reads CASSLHGLVETRYF. The CDR3 bases are TGTGCCAGCAGTTTGCACGGACTAGTTGAGACCCGGTACTTC.

V and J are TRBV4-1 and TRBJ2-4; D gene unclear. V was trimmed by 1 base and J by 0 bases, leaving 7 bases between them. CDR3 length: 15 amino acids. Germline CDR1 and CDR2: MGHRA and YSYEKL. CDR3 DNA: TGCGCCAGCAGCCAAGGGCTCCAAGCCAAAAACATTCAGTACTTC. It translates to CASSQGLQAKNIQYF.

The rearrangement joins TRBV7-6 to TRBJ2-3; possibly TRBD1 for D (5 bases). V was shortened by 2 bases and J by 4 bases, with 10 bases between the two germline ends. The CDR3 is 14 amino acids. Germline CDR1 is SGHVS and CDR2 is FNYEAQ. The CDR3 protein is CASSLTGAPDTQYF. The CDR3 coding sequence is TGTGCCAGCAGCTTAACAGGAGCGCCAGATACGCAGTATTTT.

The V gene is TRBV7-2, the J gene TRBJ1-1, with D uncertain. From germline, CDR1 is SGHTA and CDR2 FQGNSA. The CDR3 consists of 14 residues. Trimming cost V 4 bases and J 6 bases, with 15 bases left between them. The CDR3 region is CASSSDMVRPEAFF. The CDR3 nucleotides read TGTGCCAGCAGCTCAGACATGGTTCGCCCTGAAGCTTTCTTT.

This clonotype was detected a few times. The chain uses TRBV12-3 or TRBV12-4 and TRBJ1-2; D is undetermined. This CDR3 is 14 amino acids long. The V end lost 5 bases, the J end lost 5 bases, and 15 bases lay between the germline ends. CDR3 nucleotide sequence: TGTGCCAGCAGTCCTGGGAGGTCTGGGTATGGCTACACCTTC. Translating gives CASSPGRSGYGYTF.

With regard to this clonotype: The junction and the germline gene differ at one end; a read error may be behind it. The J gene is TRBJ1-1, the V gene TRBV30; D ambiguous. The germline CDR1 and CDR2 sequences are GTSNPN and SVGIG (reference sequence). This CDR3 region has 11 residues. The CDR3 sequence is CAGSWEAEAFF. CDR3 nucleotide sequence: TGTGCCGGGAGTTGGGAAGCTGAAGCTTTCTTT.

This clonotype was picked up a small number of times. CDR3 sequence: CASTRGTSTNEQFF. CDR3 nucleotides: TGTGCCAGCACCCGAGGGACTAGCACCAATGAGCAGTTCTTC. This chain links TRBV12-3 or TRBV12-4 with TRBJ2-1; 9 bases fit TRBD2. This CDR3 has 14 amino acids. V shed 7 bases and J 6 bases; nucleotides not matched to a gene: 7.

This clonotype was seen a few times. The rearrangement uses TRBV5-1 and TRBJ2-3; D could derive from TRBD1 or TRBD2 (5 bases each). Trimming removed 4 bases from V and 3 bases from J, with 12 bases in between. This CDR3 spans 14 amino acids. The germline V gene encodes CDR1 SGHRS and CDR2 YFSETQ. This CDR3 reads CASSGGFNTDTQYF. DNA for the CDR3: TGCGCCAGCAGCGGGGGTTTCAATACAGATACGCAGTATTTT.

In this sample, this clonotype turned up a few times. The chain recombines TRBV29-1 with TRBJ1-1; no clear D gene. Between the trimmed V and J ends, which lost 5 bases and 6 bases, there was a span of 16 bases. From germline, CDR1 is SQVTM and CDR2 ANQGSEA. This CDR3 spans 13 amino acids. The CDR3 DNA is TGCAGCGTTTCGGGCCCGGCGAGCGCTGAAGCTTTCTTT. Its translation is CSVSGPASAEAFF.

The chain couples TRBV12-3 or TRBV12-4 to TRBJ2-7; unclear D gene. The tail of the sequence fits TRBJ2-5 better, so the J call may be wrong. The CDR3 spans 13 residues. CDR3 sequence reads: CASSSQLSETQYF. CDR3 sequence (DNA): TGTGCCAGCAGCTCCCAGTTATCAGAGACCCAGTACTTC.

This clonotype has a handful of counts. The chain is built from TRBV29-1 and TRBJ1-1; possible D gene TRBD1, 5 bases. In germline, CDR1 is SQVTM, CDR2 ANQGSEA. The germline V and J ends were trimmed by 7 bases and 7 bases, with 16 bases remaining between them. The CDR3 extends over 12 amino acids. The CDR3 nucleotides are TGCAGCGGGGGGACGGACTACTTTGAAGCTTTCTTT. Residues: CSGGTDYFEAFF.

This chain links TRBV12-3 or TRBV12-4 with TRBJ2-5; D uncertain. CDR3 length equals 12 residues. Trimming removed 5 bases from V and 11 bases from J, with 15 bases in between. In DNA, the CDR3 is TGTGCCAGCAGTCTGGGGATCAACGGGCAGTACTTC. Its translation is CASSLGINGQYF.

The gene calls are TRBV29-1 and TRBJ2-1; tentative D call: TRBD2 (6 bases). With 3 bases removed from V and 5 bases from J, the gap between germline ends came to 11 bases. CDR3 length: 13 amino acids. Per germline, CDR1 SQVTM and CDR2 ANQGSEA. The CDR3 nucleotides read TGCAGCGTTGAGGGGTGGGGGGACAATGAGCAGTTCTTC. This translates into CSVEGWGDNEQFF.

The V gene is TRBV29-1, the J gene TRBJ1-1; 9 bases map to TRBD1. Germline V lookup: CDR1 SQVTM, CDR2 ANQGSEA. With V trimmed by 7 bases and J by 5 bases, 8 bases remained unmatched. This CDR3 comprises 13 residues. CDR3 DNA: TGCAGCGGCTACGGGACAGGGTTGACTGAAGCTTTCTTT. Translated: CSGYGTGLTEAFF.

This clonotype showed up many times. The chain carries TRBV20-1 and TRBJ1-1; D gene unclear. V lost 3 bases and J lost 1, with 9 bases in between. The germline V gene encodes CDR1 DFQATT and CDR2 SNEGSKA (reference sequence). CDR3 size: 13 residues. The CDR3 reads CSASGQPNTEAFF. In DNA, the CDR3 is TGCAGTGCTAGTGGGCAGCCGAACACTGAAGCTTTCTTT.

The table lists this clonotype with a few counts. V and J are TRBV4-1 and TRBJ1-5; D remains ambiguous. V lost 8 bases and J 0 bases, leaving 14 bases between the germline ends. The CDR3 length is 15 residues. Per germline, CDR1 MGHRA and CDR2 YSYEKL. Written as DNA, the CDR3 is TGCGCCAGCGGCAGCATCGGGCTTAGCAATCAGCCCCAGCATTTT. It encodes CASGSIGLSNQPQHF.

This clonotype was observed at least ten times. The chain has TRBV4-3 and TRBJ2-7; D possibly corresponds to TRBD2 (6 bases). CDR1 LGHNA and CDR2 YSLEER come from the germline V gene. The CDR3 consists of 14 residues. Deletions cut 0 bases from V and 1 base from J, with 7 bases between. CDR3 bases: TGCGCCAGCAGCCAAGACGGGGGATCCTACGAGCAGTACTTC. Translation: CASSQDGGSYEQYF.

The V call is TRBV12-3 or TRBV12-4, the J call TRBJ2-7; 7 nucleotides match TRBD2. The CDR3 runs to 11 residues. With V trimmed by 6 bases and J by 10 bases, 6 bases remained unmatched. CDR3 nucleotides: TGTGCCAGCAGAACCGGGACTATCCAGTACTTC. This encodes CASRTGTIQYF.

This clonotype appeared many times. The chain links TRBV12-3 or TRBV12-4 to TRBJ2-3; 10 nucleotides align to TRBD2. After removal of 4 bases from V and 3 bases from J, the junction contained 7 bases not matched to a gene. The CDR3 totals 16 residues. The CDR3 coding sequence is TGTGCCAGCAGTTCAGAAGCGGGGGGGCGTACAGATACGCAGTATTTT. It translates to CASSSEAGGRTDTQYF.

Note on this clonotype: It may be a read error: a sequence one base away is much more abundant. The chain is built from TRBV20-1 and TRBJ1-2, with 11 bases fitting TRBD1. Germline values: CDR1 DFQATT, CDR2 SNEGSKA (reference sequence). V was clipped by 8 bases and J by 6 bases; unmatched bases: 5. CDR3 size: 12 residues. The CDR3 sequence: CSTKDRGHGYTF. CDR3 coding DNA: TGCAGTACCAAGGACAGGGGGCATGGCTACACCTTC.

As regards this clonotype: This sequence may be a read error, since a much larger clone differs from it by one base. J is TRBJ1-1 and V is TRBV10-3; 7 bases are shared with TRBD1. CDR1 and CDR2 (germline): ENHRY, SYGVKD. This CDR3 contains 16 residues. Trimming at V came to 4 bases and at J to 5 bases, leaving 13 bases not matched to a gene. In DNA, the CDR3 is TGTGCCATCAGTGGTGCCGAAGGACAGGATCGAACTGAAGCTTTCTTT. Its protein is CAISGAEGQDRTEAFF.

This chain connects TRBV12-3 or TRBV12-4 to TRBJ2-3; 7 nucleotides align to TRBD2. The CDR3 is 16 amino acids. The junction had 10 bases not matched to a gene; V was cut back by 7 bases and J by 0 bases. CDR3 protein: CASTSPGGGSTDTQYF. CDR3 nucleotides: TGTGCCAGCACTTCCCCAGGCGGGGGAAGCACAGATACGCAGTATTTT.

Only a few counts were recorded for this clonotype. The chain couples TRBV5-6 to TRBJ2-1, with 15 nucleotides matching TRBD2. V lost 6 bases and J lost 0; bases outside the gene matches: 19. The CDR3 loop spans 22 amino acids. Germline CDR1 is SGHDT and CDR2 is YYEEEE. The CDR3 DNA is TGTGCCAGCACCCCCGGGGGACTAGCGGGGGGTAGAACTGAAAGCTCCTACAATGAGCAGTTCTTC. Protein: CASTPGGLAGGRTESSYNEQFF.

Regarding this clonotype: An end of the junction differs from the germline gene, which may be a read error. This chain connects TRBV7-8 to TRBJ1-4; D is undetermined. The CDR3 has 16 residues. The germline V gene encodes CDR1 SGHVS and CDR2 FQNEAQ. CDR3 coding DNA: TGTGCCAGCACCTTACGTAGACTACCAACTAATGAAAAACTGTTTTTT. This translates into CASTLRRLPTNEKLFF.

At least ten counts were recorded for this clonotype. CDR3 sequence (DNA): TGTGCCAGCGGCTGGGACAGCCCCAATGAGCAGTTCTTC. Translating gives CASGWDSPNEQFF. The V gene is TRBV25-1, the J gene TRBJ2-1, with 7 bases matching TRBD1. Germline CDR1 and CDR2: MGHDK and SYGVNS. V was clipped by 8 bases and J by 6 bases; unmatched bases: 7. This CDR3 is built from 13 residues.

This clonotype has more than one count but fewer than ten. The CDR3: CASRSPKNTGELFF. DNA of the CDR3: TGTGCCAGCAGGTCCCCCAAGAACACCGGGGAGCTGTTTTTT. The chain employs TRBV7-2 and TRBJ2-2; no reliable D call. CDR3 length equals 14 residues. Germline-derived CDR1 and CDR2 are SGHTA and FQGNSA. V was trimmed by 6 bases and J by 1 base, leaving 9 bases between them.

The V gene is TRBV7-2, the J gene TRBJ2-3, with no clear D. CDR1 and CDR2 from the germline V gene are SGHTA and FQGNSA. Trimming took off 7 bases at V and 6 bases at J, with 17 bases between the two ends. This CDR3 has 14 amino acids. CDR3 nucleotides: TGTGCCAGCACCCCCAGAGCCGGGCCGGATACGCAGTATTTT. It codes for CASTPRAGPDTQYF. Variable domain in full (rest from reference TRBV7-2 and TRBJ2-3): GAGVSQSPSNKVTEKGKDVELRCDPISGHTALYWYRQSLGQGLEFLIYFQGNSAPDKSGLPSDRFSAERTGGSVSTLTIQRTQQEDSAVYLCASTPRAGPDTQYFGPGTRLTVL.

DNA of the CDR3: TGCGCCAGCAGCTTGGAGCTATACACTGAAGCTTTCTTT. This codes for CASSLELYTEAFF. The rearrangement joins TRBV5-1 to TRBJ1-1; D gene unclear. V was pared by 0 bases and J by 3 bases, with 6 bases between. The CDR3 covers 13 residues. Germline CDR1 and CDR2: SGHRS and YFSETQ. Drawing the rest from reference TRBV5-1 and TRBJ1-1, the complete variable domain is KAGVTQTPRYLIKTRGQQVTLSCSPISGHRSVSWYQQTPGQGLQFLFEYFSETQRNKGNFPGRFSGRQFSNSRSEMNVSTLELGDSALYLCASSLELYTEAFFGQGTRLTVV.

In its sample, this clonotype was seen a few times. The chain joins TRBV12-3 or TRBV12-4 to TRBJ2-1; 8 bases match TRBD2. The CDR3 runs 15 residues. The V segment lost 3 bases and the J segment 5 bases; nucleotides outside the gene matches: 6. CDR3 sequence: CASSFRAGGNNEQFF. The CDR3 DNA reads TGTGCCAGCAGTTTTAGGGCGGGGGGTAACAATGAGCAGTTCTTC.